These T cell receptor beta chains were read from a single sample in a study of blood T cells in healthy people across ages. TCRdb re-called the 5' RACE reads with MiXCR, one entry per CDR3 protein. The data contain about 970,000 distinct CDR3 sequences, 45% to 60% of them singletons. The sequencing sample was made of blood. Receptor source: a woman aged 55-70 years in good health. Each CDR3 is given with its conserved first and last residue. A D gene is named only where the DNA matches it firmly. Part of the rows lack a size; the others show once, few, many or a class for expanded clones.

>TRBV29-1|TRBJ2-5|NA|NA
TGCAGCGTTGATGGCCTAACGAATGAGCAGTACTTC
CSVDGLTNEQYF
>TRBV4-1|TRBJ2-1|NA|TRBD1
TGCGCCAGCAGCCTACAAAAAGCCGGGACAGGGACGGGTGAGCAGTTCTTC
CASSLQKAGTGTGEQFF
>TRBV6-6|TRBJ2-7|few|NA
TGTGCCAGCACCCTAGGGGGGAATTGGGCCGTCGGCATGCAGTACTTC
CASTLGGNWAVGMQYF
>TRBV29-1|TRBJ2-2|few|NA
TGCAGCGCCGGGACCACGAACACCGGGGAGCTGTTTTTT
CSAGTTNTGELFF
>TRBV7-2|TRBJ2-1|few|NA
TGTGCCAGCAGCTTAGGCCGGGCCGCCGAACAGTTCTTC
CASSLGRAAEQFF
>TRBV5-6|TRBJ2-7|medium-sized|NA
TGTGCCAGCACACACGCAGGGGCCCGATACGAGCAGTACTTC
CASTHAGARYEQYF
>TRBV29-1|TRBJ2-1|NA|NA
TGCAGCGTTTCTCCCCTTCAATACAATGAGCAGTTCTTC
CSVSPLQYNEQFF
>TRBV29-1|TRBJ2-3|few|TRBD1
TGCAGCGTCCTGCAGGGGGCCACAGATACGCAGTATTTT
CSVLQGATDTQYF
>TRBV7-8|TRBJ1-5|NA|NA
TGTGCCAGCAGCCCTAATATGGGTTATAGCAATCAGCCCCAGCATTTT
CASSPNMGYSNQPQHF
>TRBV20-1|TRBJ2-3|NA|TRBD1
TGCAGTGCTACCCTAAATCGACAGGGGGCAGATACGCAGTATTTT
CSATLNRQGADTQYF
>TRBV3-1|TRBJ1-4|few|NA
TGTGCCAGCAGCCAATCCGGGGAAAAACTGTTTTTT
CASSQSGEKLFF
>TRBV11-2|TRBJ2-1|NA|TRBD2
TGTGCCAGCAGCTTAGCTAGCGGGAGAAAGTATAATGAGCAGTTCTTC
CASSLASGRKYNEQFF
>TRBV20-1|TRBJ2-7|NA|TRBD1
TGCAGTGCTTCAAAGTTCCGGGACAGGGACTATCGCGAGCAGTACTTC
CSASKFRDRDYREQYF
>TRBV3-1|TRBJ2-6|NA|NA
TGTGCCAGCAGCCCGGGGAGTCGCTCTGGGGCCAACGTCCTGACTTTC
CASSPGSRSGANVLTF
>TRBV7-9|TRBJ1-4|NA|NA
TGTGCCAGCAGCTTAGGGGAGGGGAGTGGACTGTTTTTT
CASSLGEGSGLFF
>TRBV6-5|TRBJ2-4|NA|TRBD2
TGTGCCAGCAGACCTCTAGCGGGATTCTACATTCAGTACTTC
CASRPLAGFYIQYF
>TRBV20-1|TRBJ2-2|NA|NA
TGCAGTGCTAGAATGGGGGCGGGGAACACCGGGGAGCTGTTTTTT
CSARMGAGNTGELFF
>TRBV4-1|TRBJ2-7|NA|NA
TGCGCCAGCAGCCAAGATGGGCGCGTGTACGAGCAGTACTTC
CASSQDGRVYEQYF
>TRBV12-3/TRBV12-4|TRBJ2-7|NA|NA
TGTGCCAGCAGTAGGCGGCGGACAGAACTCTACGAGCAGTACTTC
CASSRRRTELYEQYF
>TRBV5-1|TRBJ2-1|few|NA
TGCGCCAGCAGCTTTGAGATCCTCTCCTACAATGAGCAGTTCTTC
CASSFEILSYNEQFF
>TRBV20-1|TRBJ1-5|NA|TRBD1
TGCAGTGCTCAGACAGGGTCACCCTTAGGCAATCAGCCCCAGCATTTT
CSAQTGSPLGNQPQHF
>TRBV4-1|TRBJ2-1|NA|TRBD2
TGCGCCAGCAGCCAAGACCGGATTTCCGCTAGCGGCAACAATGAGCAGTTCTTC
CASSQDRISASGNNEQFF
>TRBV12-3/TRBV12-4|TRBJ2-7|few|NA
TGTGCCAGCAGTTCAGGGTGGGGCGAGCAGTACTTC
CASSSGWGEQYF
>TRBV20-1|TRBJ2-1|NA|NA
TGCAGTGTATCCTCCTACAATGAGCAGTTCTTC
CSVSSYNEQFF
>TRBV6-1|TRBJ2-3|NA|NA
TGTGCCAGCAGTGTCAAAGGAATCGGGGGGCCCACAGATACGCAGTATTTT
CASSVKGIGGPTDTQYF
>TRBV29-1|TRBJ2-7|NA|NA
TGCAGTGCAGCCCGGGGCGCCGCCGAGCAGTACTTC
CSAARGAAEQYF
>TRBV29-1|TRBJ1-4|NA|NA
TGCAGCGTTGGGACGGCTGGAAAACTGTTTTTT
CSVGTAGKLFF
>TRBV28|TRBJ1-1|NA|TRBD1
TGTGCCGGGGCGACAGGGAAGGACACTGAAGCTTTCTTT
CAGATGKDTEAFF
>TRBV25-1|TRBJ2-5|NA|TRBD2
TGTGCCAGCAGTGATAGCGGGAGGGCCGGGGAGACCCAGTACTTC
CASSDSGRAGETQYF
>TRBV28|TRBJ2-3|few|TRBD2
TGTGCCAGCAGCCGGGGACTAGCGGGAGGGCCACTTGATACGCAGTATTTT
CASSRGLAGGPLDTQYF
>TRBV12-3/TRBV12-4|TRBJ2-7|NA|NA
TGTGCCAGCAGTCAGACTTATTCCTACGAGCAGTACTTC
CASSQTYSYEQYF